This T cell receptor beta chain appears in the sequencing data of a study of shared clonotypes between healthy human individuals. Genomic DNA of each subset was evenly split across several immunoSEQ plates. TCRdb's table, derived via immunoSEQ multiplex PCR, lists solely in-frame clones and lacks some. The sample yields hundreds of thousands of clones, 85% to 95% seen once. Naive-designated CD8 cells lacked CD45RO, were positively enriched for CCR7, and omitted terminally differentiated effector memory CD45RA+ cells. V was clipped by 4 bases and J by 2 bases, with 7 bases between them. The CDR3 consists of 12 residues. Germline CDR1 and CDR2: SGHDT and YYEEEE.

The rearrangement uses TRBV5-6 and TRBJ2-7; D call uncertain. The specimen sequenced was naive CD8+ T cells sorted from blood. The TCR originated in a woman between 25 and 40 years old in good health. The CDR3 spells CASSGLAYEQYF. In nucleotides, the CDR3 is TGTGCCAGCAGCGGCCTAGCCTACGAGCAGTACTTC. Using reference TRBV5-6 and TRBJ2-7 for the parts outside the CDR3, the full variable domain is DAGVTQSPTHLIKTRGQQVTLRCSPKSGHDTVSWYQQALGQGPQFIFQYYEEEERQRGNFPDRFSGHQFPNYSSELNVNALLLGDSALYLCASSGLAYEQYFGPGTRLTVT.